Listed below are T cell receptor beta chains from one sample, sequenced in a study of blood T cell repertoires in COVID-19. Clones were read by immunoSEQ multiplex PCR, and TCRdb kept only the in-frame ones, dropping some. Here the sample spans under 150,000 clones, 70% to 90% being singletons. Specimen: PBMCs or T cells enriched from blood (not recorded which). These receptors all come from a woman aged 25 to 39 with acute COVID-19. CDR3s include the opening cysteine and the closing phenylalanine or tryptophan. D genes are given only for firm matches. Expanded clones get a size class; other rows say once, few or many, or leave the size out.

J gene: TRBJ2-7; clone size: -; D gene: TRBD2; V gene: TRBV27; CDR3 protein: CASSTSGRLDEQYF; CDR3 DNA: TGTGCCAGCAGTACTAGCGGGAGGTTGGACGAGCAGTACTTC
J gene: TRBJ2-1; clone size: once; D gene: TRBD1; V gene: TRBV19; CDR3 protein: CASSNPGQAHNEQFF; CDR3 DNA: TGTGCCAGTAGTAACCCCGGACAGGCTCACAATGAGCAGTTCTTC
J gene: TRBJ2-5; clone size: once; D gene: TRBD2; V gene: TRBV4-1; CDR3 protein: CASSQDGRPQETQYF; CDR3 DNA: TGCGCCAGCAGCCAAGACGGGAGGCCCCAAGAGACCCAGTACTTC
J gene: TRBJ1-3; clone size: -; D gene: TRBD1; V gene: TRBV9; CDR3 protein: CASSPRDRESSGNTIYF; CDR3 DNA: TGTGCCAGCAGCCCAAGAGACAGGGAGAGCTCTGGAAACACCATATATTTT
J gene: TRBJ1-2; clone size: -; D gene: -; V gene: TRBV7-8; CDR3 protein: CASSAGAVRGYTF; CDR3 DNA: TGTGCCAGCAGCGCGGGGGCAGTTCGTGGCTACACCTTC
J gene: TRBJ2-5; clone size: -; D gene: TRBD1; V gene: TRBV5-1; CDR3 protein: CASSLRPGQGSQETQYF; CDR3 DNA: TGCGCCAGCAGCTTGAGGCCGGGACAGGGTTCCCAAGAGACCCAGTACTTC
J gene: TRBJ2-5; clone size: -; D gene: TRBD2; V gene: TRBV3-1/TRBV3-2; CDR3 protein: CASSQESGGQYF; CDR3 DNA: TGTGCCAGCAGCCAAGAGTCGGGGGGCCAGTACTTC
J gene: TRBJ2-5; clone size: -; D gene: -; V gene: TRBV7-3; CDR3 protein: CASSLNPTVGRYETQYF; CDR3 DNA: TGTGCCAGCAGCTTAAACCCGACAGTAGGTAGGTATGAGACCCAGTACTTC
J gene: TRBJ2-4; clone size: -; D gene: TRBD2; V gene: TRBV19; CDR3 protein: CASSSAGLAGVGAKNIQYF; CDR3 DNA: TGTGCCAGTAGTAGCGCGGGACTAGCGGGAGTGGGCGCCAAAAACATTCAGTACTTC
J gene: TRBJ1-1; clone size: -; D gene: -; V gene: TRBV3-1/TRBV3-2; CDR3 protein: CASRQGTNTEAFF; CDR3 DNA: TGTGCCAGCAGACAGGGAACGAACACTGAAGCTTTCTTT
J gene: TRBJ1-2; clone size: -; D gene: TRBD1; V gene: TRBV5-1; CDR3 protein: CASSSGQAQGYGYTF; CDR3 DNA: TGCGCCAGCAGCTCGGGACAGGCACAGGGCTATGGCTACACCTTC
J gene: TRBJ2-7; clone size: -; D gene: TRBD2; V gene: TRBV10-3; CDR3 protein: CAIRTSGGLGSYEQYF; CDR3 DNA: TGTGCCATCAGAACTAGCGGGGGGCTGGGCTCCTACGAGCAGTACTTC
J gene: TRBJ2-3; clone size: -; D gene: TRBD2; V gene: TRBV10-3; CDR3 protein: CAISDQQLAGGSDTQYF; CDR3 DNA: TGTGCCATCAGTGATCAACAACTAGCGGGGGGGTCAGATACGCAGTATTTT
J gene: TRBJ1-1; clone size: -; D gene: -; V gene: TRBV7-3; CDR3 protein: CASSLLQGDTEAFF; CDR3 DNA: TGTGCCAGCAGCTTGTTGCAGGGTGACACTGAAGCTTTCTTT
J gene: TRBJ2-7; clone size: -; D gene: -; V gene: TRBV30; CDR3 protein: CAWKNAGPNYEQYF; CDR3 DNA: TGTGCCTGGAAGAACGCGGGACCCAACTACGAGCAGTACTTC
J gene: TRBJ2-5; clone size: -; D gene: -; V gene: TRBV10-3; CDR3 protein: CAISSDGSKDQETQYF; CDR3 DNA: TGTGCCATCAGCTCGGACGGGAGTAAAGACCAAGAGACCCAGTACTTC
J gene: TRBJ2-3; clone size: -; D gene: TRBD2; V gene: TRBV3-1/TRBV3-2; CDR3 protein: CASSQREGTDTQYF; CDR3 DNA: TGTGCCAGCAGCCAGCGGGAGGGCACAGATACGCAGTATTTT
J gene: TRBJ2-1; clone size: -; D gene: TRBD2; V gene: TRBV28; CDR3 protein: CASSLASGSNMNEQFF; CDR3 DNA: TGTGCCAGCAGTTTAGCTAGCGGGAGCAATATGAATGAGCAGTTCTTC
J gene: TRBJ2-5; clone size: -; D gene: TRBD1; V gene: TRBV10-2; CDR3 protein: CASRTGGSETQYF; CDR3 DNA: TGCGCCAGCCGGACAGGGGGGAGCGAGACCCAGTACTTC
J gene: TRBJ2-7; clone size: -; D gene: -; V gene: TRBV7-2; CDR3 protein: CASSLARVAHSYEQYF; CDR3 DNA: TGTGCCAGCAGCTTAGCGCGGGTAGCCCACTCCTACGAGCAGTACTTC
J gene: TRBJ1-2; clone size: -; D gene: TRBD1; V gene: TRBV12-3/TRBV12-4; CDR3 protein: CASSLAGQNGYTF; CDR3 DNA: TGTGCCAGCAGTTTGGCGGGACAGAATGGCTACACCTTC
J gene: TRBJ2-2; clone size: -; D gene: -; V gene: TRBV3-1/TRBV3-2; CDR3 protein: CASSPRSAGIYTGELFF; CDR3 DNA: TGTGCCAGCAGCCCAAGAAGTGCAGGGATTTACACCGGGGAGCTGTTTTTT
J gene: TRBJ2-7; clone size: -; D gene: -; V gene: TRBV6-5; CDR3 protein: CASRSTPGEQYF; CDR3 DNA: TGTGCCAGCAGATCCACGCCGGGCGAGCAGTACTTC
J gene: TRBJ2-3; clone size: few; D gene: TRBD2; V gene: TRBV19; CDR3 protein: CASSIGASGSGDTQYF; CDR3 DNA: TGTGCCAGTAGTATTGGGGCTAGCGGGAGTGGGGATACGCAGTATTTT
J gene: TRBJ1-5; clone size: -; D gene: -; V gene: TRBV5-6; CDR3 protein: CASSLGASTQPQHF; CDR3 DNA: TGTGCCAGCAGCTTGGGGGCATCCACTCAGCCCCAGCATTTT
J gene: TRBJ2-2; clone size: -; D gene: TRBD2; V gene: TRBV6-4; CDR3 protein: CASSPSGRNTGELFF; CDR3 DNA: TGTGCCAGCAGCCCTAGCGGTAGGAACACCGGGGAGCTGTTTTTT
J gene: TRBJ1-2; clone size: -; D gene: -; V gene: TRBV24-1; CDR3 protein: CATSDRRQHYGYTF; CDR3 DNA: TGTGCCACCAGTGACCGTCGACAGCACTATGGCTACACCTTC
J gene: TRBJ1-6; clone size: -; D gene: -; V gene: TRBV3-1/TRBV3-2; CDR3 protein: CASSQGGPPLHF; CDR3 DNA: TGTGCCAGCAGCCAAGGGGGGCCACCCCTCCACTTT
J gene: TRBJ1-3; clone size: -; D gene: TRBD1; V gene: TRBV9; CDR3 protein: CASSLTGGGGNTIYF; CDR3 DNA: TGTGCCAGCAGCCTCACAGGGGGCGGTGGAAACACCATATATTTT
J gene: TRBJ2-2; clone size: -; D gene: -; V gene: TRBV28; CDR3 protein: CASNRRGGTGELFF; CDR3 DNA: TGTGCCAGCAATCGGAGGGGGGGCACCGGGGAGCTGTTTTTT
J gene: TRBJ1-5; clone size: -; D gene: -; V gene: TRBV3-1/TRBV3-2; CDR3 protein: CASSHPTGGMRGSNQPQHF; CDR3 DNA: TGTGCCAGCAGCCATCCGACAGGCGGAATGAGGGGTAGCAATCAGCCCCAGCATTTT
J gene: TRBJ1-6; clone size: few; D gene: -; V gene: TRBV5-1; CDR3 protein: CASSLDGSSYNSPLHF; CDR3 DNA: TGCGCCAGCAGCTTGGATGGGAGCTCCTATAATTCACCCCTCCACTTT
J gene: TRBJ2-1; clone size: -; D gene: -; V gene: TRBV7-2; CDR3 protein: CASSFAATGSNEQFF; CDR3 DNA: TGTGCCAGCAGCTTTGCGGCCACAGGAAGCAATGAGCAGTTCTTC
J gene: TRBJ2-1; clone size: once; D gene: TRBD2; V gene: TRBV19; CDR3 protein: CASSISREWNEQFF; CDR3 DNA: TGTGCCAGTAGTATTTCGCGGGAGTGGAATGAGCAGTTCTTC
J gene: TRBJ2-4; clone size: -; D gene: -; V gene: TRBV28; CDR3 protein: CASGGGPYQYF; CDR3 DNA: TGTGCCAGCGGGGGGGGCCCCTATCAGTACTTC
J gene: TRBJ2-1; clone size: -; D gene: TRBD1; V gene: TRBV7-2; CDR3 protein: CASSFGTGQFF; CDR3 DNA: TGTGCCAGCAGCTTCGGGACAGGGCAGTTCTTC
J gene: TRBJ1-2; clone size: -; D gene: -; V gene: TRBV5-1; CDR3 protein: CASSSVGGGGYTF; CDR3 DNA: TGCGCCAGCAGCTCTGTTGGGGGCGGTGGCTACACCTTC
J gene: TRBJ2-1; clone size: -; D gene: -; V gene: TRBV5-1; CDR3 protein: CASSSRDWYSYNEQFF; CDR3 DNA: TGCGCCAGCAGCTCCCGGGACTGGTACTCCTACAATGAGCAGTTCTTC
J gene: TRBJ2-1; clone size: -; D gene: TRBD2; V gene: TRBV5-4; CDR3 protein: CASSPGGDSYNEQFF; CDR3 DNA: TGTGCCAGCAGCCCGGGGGGAGACTCCTACAATGAGCAGTTCTTC
J gene: TRBJ1-5; clone size: -; D gene: -; V gene: TRBV10-3; CDR3 protein: CAISDAGSNQPQHF; CDR3 DNA: TGTGCCATCAGTGATGCCGGGAGCAATCAGCCCCAGCATTTT
J gene: TRBJ2-3; clone size: -; D gene: TRBD2; V gene: TRBV6-5; CDR3 protein: CASSQAGVDTQYF; CDR3 DNA: TGTGCCAGCAGCCAAGCGGGAGTAGATACGCAGTATTTT
J gene: TRBJ2-1; clone size: -; D gene: -; V gene: TRBV20-1; CDR3 protein: CSASGERNSVGNEQFF; CDR3 DNA: TGCAGTGCTAGTGGAGAGCGGAACAGTGTCGGGAATGAGCAGTTCTTC
J gene: TRBJ2-1; clone size: -; D gene: TRBD2; V gene: TRBV5-1; CDR3 protein: CASSTDLAGVGNEQFF; CDR3 DNA: TGCGCCAGCAGCACCGACTTAGCGGGAGTAGGCAATGAGCAGTTCTTC
J gene: TRBJ2-7; clone size: -; D gene: TRBD2; V gene: TRBV19; CDR3 protein: CASSILASGSYEQYF; CDR3 DNA: TGTGCCAGTAGTATATTGGCTAGCGGGAGCTACGAGCAGTACTTC
J gene: TRBJ1-1; clone size: -; D gene: TRBD1; V gene: TRBV19; CDR3 protein: CASSIQGAQEAFF; CDR3 DNA: TGTGCCAGTAGTATACAGGGGGCGCAGGAGGCTTTCTTT
J gene: TRBJ1-2; clone size: -; D gene: -; V gene: TRBV29-1; CDR3 protein: CSVEDWANPNYGYTF; CDR3 DNA: TGCAGCGTTGAAGATTGGGCCAATCCTAACTATGGCTACACCTTC
J gene: TRBJ2-2; clone size: -; D gene: TRBD1; V gene: TRBV23-1; CDR3 protein: CASRPGTGDTGELFF; CDR3 DNA: TGCGCCAGCAGACCCGGGACAGGGGACACCGGGGAGCTGTTTTTT
J gene: TRBJ1-5; clone size: once; D gene: TRBD1; V gene: TRBV28; CDR3 protein: CASSSWDRSSPKAQHF; CDR3 DNA: TGTGCCAGCAGTTCATGGGACAGGTCGTCGCCCAAGGCCCAGCATTTT
J gene: TRBJ2-3; clone size: -; D gene: TRBD2; V gene: TRBV4-2; CDR3 protein: CASSSTSGTTDTQYF; CDR3 DNA: TGTGCCAGCAGTTCCACTAGCGGGACCACAGATACGCAGTATTTT
J gene: TRBJ1-1; clone size: -; D gene: -; V gene: TRBV10-3; CDR3 protein: CAISEGQTNTEAFF; CDR3 DNA: TGTGCCATCAGTGAAGGACAGACGAACACTGAAGCTTTCTTT
J gene: TRBJ2-7; clone size: -; D gene: TRBD2; V gene: TRBV28; CDR3 protein: CATVAGSPYEQYF; CDR3 DNA: TGTGCCACAGTAGCGGGCTCTCCCTACGAGCAGTACTTC
J gene: TRBJ2-7; clone size: few; D gene: TRBD1; V gene: TRBV28; CDR3 protein: CASSLQVTNRDRSHEQYF; CDR3 DNA: TGTGCCAGCAGTTTACAGGTCACAAACCGGGACAGGAGCCACGAGCAGTACTTC
J gene: TRBJ2-7; clone size: -; D gene: TRBD1; V gene: TRBV25-1; CDR3 protein: CASSDDRGSSTYEQYF; CDR3 DNA: TGTGCCAGCAGTGACGACAGGGGCTCCTCTACCTACGAGCAGTACTTC
J gene: TRBJ2-7; clone size: -; D gene: TRBD1; V gene: TRBV29-1; CDR3 protein: CSGLGQGVIGYEQYF; CDR3 DNA: TGCAGCGGGCTTGGACAGGGGGTTATAGGGTACGAGCAGTACTTC
J gene: TRBJ2-7; clone size: few; D gene: TRBD2; V gene: TRBV7-2; CDR3 protein: CASSLGFEAGGRASNEQYF; CDR3 DNA: TGTGCCAGCAGCTTAGGATTTGAGGCGGGAGGTCGAGCCTCTAACGAGCAGTACTTC
J gene: TRBJ2-1; clone size: -; D gene: TRBD2; V gene: TRBV15; CDR3 protein: CATSRELAGGVGYNEQFF; CDR3 DNA: TGTGCCACCAGCAGAGAACTAGCGGGAGGTGTGGGTTACAATGAGCAGTTCTTC
J gene: TRBJ2-7; clone size: -; D gene: TRBD1; V gene: TRBV28; CDR3 protein: CATMGGQGGEQYF; CDR3 DNA: TGTGCCACCATGGGGGGACAGGGAGGAGAGCAGTACTTC
J gene: TRBJ1-1; clone size: -; D gene: -; V gene: TRBV28; CDR3 protein: CASSPSSGHLNTEAFF; CDR3 DNA: TGTGCCAGCAGCCCCTCCTCGGGACATTTGAACACTGAAGCTTTCTTT
J gene: TRBJ2-5; clone size: -; D gene: -; V gene: TRBV4-3; CDR3 protein: CASSQVGISETQYF; CDR3 DNA: TGCGCCAGCAGCCAAGTCGGGATCAGTGAGACCCAGTACTTC
J gene: TRBJ2-7; clone size: -; D gene: TRBD2; V gene: TRBV9; CDR3 protein: CASSPRGTGGPGEQYF; CDR3 DNA: TGTGCCAGCAGCCCGAGGGGAACGGGAGGGCCGGGAGAGCAGTACTTC